This entry lists 19 T cell receptor beta chains sequenced from one sample in a study of Graves' ophthalmopathy and Graves' hyperthyroidism (dated by TCRdb to between 2017 and 2018). The sequencer was an Illumina HiSeq 2000. For repertoire sequencing, the TCR beta CDR3 regions were amplified from RNA transcripts. A first-round RT-PCR used HTBI primers with the Qiagen OneStep RT-PCR kit, followed by a second-round multiplex PCR, size selection and purification. TCRdb ran its own pipeline on the public reads, namely fastp trimming at Q25 and MiXCR clone calling, and kept in-frame beta chains. Every entry covers one CDR3 protein and lists the most common genes and DNA from its rows. In this sample the table shows around 1,200,000 distinct CDR3 sequences, about two fifths of which occur a single time. Together, the top ten hold around 10% of the sample. Specimen: peripheral blood or thyroid tissue (not recorded which). Receptors were obtained from an adult man with Graves' hyperthyroidism.

As for this clonotype: One end of the junction does not line up with germline, which may come from a read error. The V gene is TRBV20-1, the J gene TRBJ2-2; 7 nucleotides match TRBD1. Germline lookup yields CDR1 DFQATT and CDR2 SNEGSKA (reference sequence). The CDR3 length is 16 residues. This CDR3 reads CSARSDRHSNAGELFF. The CDR3 DNA follows: TGCAGTGCTAGATCGGACAGGCACTCGAACGCCGGGGAGCTGTTTTTT.

This clonotype was counted many times. The chain has TRBV7-9 and TRBJ1-5; tentative D call: TRBD1 (5 bases). Germline loops: CDR1 SEHNR, CDR2 FQNEAQ (reference sequence). This CDR3 region has 16 residues. V dropped 3 bases and J dropped 4 bases, with 16 bases sitting between them. The CDR3 loop is CASSFDSDTLNQPQHF. CDR3 bases: TGTGCCAGCAGCTTTGACAGCGATACCTTAAATCAGCCCCAGCATTTT.

This clonotype occurred many times. The chain joins TRBV6-5 to TRBJ1-1; possibly TRBD1 for D (6 bases). Trimming removed 6 bases at V and 2 bases at J, with 13 bases between. Germline assignment: CDR1 MNHEY and CDR2 SVGAGI. The CDR3 runs to 14 residues. In DNA form, the CDR3 reads TGTGCCAGCAGGGCGACAGGAGCCAACACTGAAGCTTTCTTT. This translates into CASRATGANTEAFF.

This clonotype was detected ten times or more. The chain couples TRBV15 to TRBJ1-5; 8 bases align to TRBD1. The germline CDR1 and CDR2 sequences are LNHNV and YYDKDF (reference sequence). J lost 5 bases, V lost 3 bases, and 3 bases had no gene match. CDR3 size: 14 residues. CDR3 sequence: CATSSQGAYQPQHF. CDR3 nucleotides: TGTGCCACCAGCAGCCAGGGGGCTTATCAGCCCCAGCATTTT.

This clonotype appeared a few times. V and J are TRBV19 and TRBJ2-2; 11 bases fit TRBD2. V trimming: 3 bases; J trimming: 3 bases; junction bases outside the gene matches: 3. CDR1 and CDR2 from the germline V gene are LNHDA and SQIVND (reference sequence). This CDR3 is built from 16 residues. CDR3 sequence: CASSITSGSYTGELFF. The CDR3 DNA reads as TGTGCCAGTAGTATTACTAGCGGGAGTTACACCGGGGAGCTGTTTTTT.

The chain carries TRBV29-1 and TRBJ1-5; 8 nucleotides match TRBD1. Germline CDR1 and CDR2: SQVTM and ANQGSEA. The CDR3 sequence is 14 residues long. With V trimmed by 7 bases and J by 3 bases, 8 bases remained unmatched. The chain's CDR3 is CSAVTGDVNQPQHF. The CDR3 nucleotides read TGCAGCGCTGTGACAGGGGACGTCAATCAGCCCCAGCATTTT.

This clonotype was detected ten times or more. The rearrangement links TRBV11-2 to TRBJ2-7; 7 bases line up with TRBD1. The CDR3 is made up of 14 amino acids. V lost 0 bases and J lost 9; bases outside the gene matches: 8. Looked up from germline, CDR1 is SGHAT and CDR2 is FQNNGV. In nucleotides, the CDR3 is TGTGCCAGCAGCTTAGATACAGGGGTTCAGTGGCAGTACTTC. Protein product: CASSLDTGVQWQYF.

This clonotype has ten or more counts. The V and J genes are TRBV9 and TRBJ2-5, with D unresolved. Germline V lookup: CDR1 SGDLS, CDR2 YYNGEE. The CDR3 covers 13 residues. The V and J ends lost 0 bases and 7 bases respectively, with 10 bases between them. The CDR3 coding sequence is TGTGCCAGCAGCGTAGAATCCTCGGGGACCCAGTACTTC. Amino acid sequence: CASSVESSGTQYF.

The CDR3, as DNA: TGTGCCAGCAGCCCTACCCCCGGGGGCACTGGGGCCAACGTCCTGACTTTC. Amino acids: CASSPTPGGTGANVLTF. This chain links TRBV7-9 with TRBJ2-6, with D perhaps assigned TRBD1 or TRBD2 (6 bases each). Between the trimmed V and J ends, which lost 5 bases and 2 bases, there was a span of 16 bases. Germline CDR1 reads SEHNR; CDR2 reads FQNEAQ (reference sequence). The CDR3 covers 17 residues.

This clonotype has just a few counts. V is TRBV7-3 and J is TRBJ1-5; no clear D gene. Trimming took off 7 bases at V and 7 bases at J, with 20 bases between the two ends. The CDR3 loop spans 15 amino acids. Looked up from germline, CDR1 is SGHTA and CDR2 is FQGTGA. This CDR3 reads CASNTIQSPGQPQHF. Written as DNA, the CDR3 is TGTGCCAGCAATACCATTCAGAGCCCGGGGCAGCCCCAGCATTTT.

The rearrangement joins TRBV5-1 to TRBJ2-7; 13 nucleotides match TRBD2. Per the germline V gene, CDR1 is SGHRS and CDR2 is YFSETQ. The CDR3 consists of 18 residues. V shed 0 bases, J shed 3 bases, and the junction held 9 bases outside the gene matches. The CDR3 nucleotides read TGCGCCAGCAGCTTGGGTCGGACTAGCGGGGGACACCGCTACGAGCAGTACTTC. Translated, it gives CASSLGRTSGGHRYEQYF.

This clonotype has only a few counts. V usage is TRBV7-2 and J usage is TRBJ2-6, with D perhaps given as TRBD1 or TRBD2 (5 bases each). CDR1 and CDR2 (germline): SGHTA, FQGNSA. V was shortened by 5 bases and J by 4 bases, with 12 bases between the two germline ends. The CDR3 is 15 amino acids. CDR3 bases: TGTGCCAGCAGCCGTAAGGGGACCGGGGCCAACGTCCTGACTTTC. This codes for CASSRKGTGANVLTF.

The V and J genes are TRBV2 and TRBJ2-5; weak D call: TRBD1 (6 bases). The V gene's germline CDR1 is SNHLY and CDR2 FYNNEI. V lost 6 bases and J lost 5, with 16 bases in between. The CDR3 sequence is 14 residues long. CDR3 region: CASSPMGAGETQYF. CDR3 nucleotide sequence: TGTGCCAGCAGCCCCATGGGGGCAGGGGAGACCCAGTACTTC.

Note on this clonotype: A clone one base away is much larger, so this may be a read error. The genes are TRBV2 and TRBJ1-5; 7 bases are a match to TRBD1. With 8 bases clipped from V and 9 bases from J, the junction kept 13 bases outside the gene matches. The CDR3 has 14 amino acids. Germline loops: CDR1 SNHLY, CDR2 FYNNEI. CDR3 nucleotide sequence: TGTGCCAGCCAGGGACAGAGGCCTGGATGGCCCCAGCATTTT. It yields the protein CASQGQRPGWPQHF.

This clonotype appeared a single time. The chain is built from TRBV10-3 and TRBJ1-6, with D hard to call. Germline V lookup: CDR1 ENHRY, CDR2 SYGVKD. CDR3 length: 12 residues. Trimming pared 10 bases from V and 7 bases from J, leaving 11 bases between. CDR3: CASRPQNSPLHF. CDR3 in DNA: TGTGCCAGCCGTCCACAGAATTCACCCCTCCACTTT.

This clonotype occurred a few times. CDR3 in amino acids: CASRIYRGPQETQYF. CDR3 coding DNA: TGTGCCAGCAGAATATACAGGGGGCCCCAAGAGACCCAGTACTTC. V gene TRBV6-5 combines with J gene TRBJ2-5; 9 bases line up with TRBD1. CDR1 and CDR2 from the germline V gene are MNHEY and SVGAGI. V lost 6 bases, J lost 1 base, and 6 bases stayed unmatched. This CDR3 contains 15 residues.

This clonotype appeared many times. V is TRBV6-6 and J is TRBJ2-6, with D perhaps TRBD1 (6 bases). The CDR3 consists of 15 residues. Germline V CDR1 and CDR2: MNHNY, SVGAGI (reference sequence). With 4 bases removed from V and 2 bases from J, the gap between germline ends came to 9 bases. The CDR3 reads CASSLQGPGANVLTF. The CDR3 nucleotides read TGTGCCAGCAGTTTACAGGGTCCTGGGGCCAACGTCCTGACTTTC.

This chain uses TRBV19 with TRBJ2-5; perhaps TRBD1 as D (6 bases). Deletions cut 0 bases from V and 5 bases from J, with 13 bases between. The germline gives CDR1 LNHDA, CDR2 SQIVND (reference sequence). This CDR3 contains 15 residues. The CDR3 region is CASSIDRGAGETQYF. Written as DNA, the CDR3 is TGTGCCAGTAGTATAGACAGGGGCGCTGGGGAGACCCAGTACTTC.

CDR3 coding DNA: TGTGCCAGCAGCTTGACGTCAGGCTTAGAGACCCAGTACTTC. Encoded protein: CASSLTSGLETQYF. This chain connects TRBV7-8 to TRBJ2-5; D ambiguous. V was pared by 3 bases and J by 4 bases, with 12 bases between. The V gene's germline CDR1 is SGHVS and CDR2 FQNEAQ. The CDR3 runs 14 residues. The whole variable domain, remainder taken from reference TRBV7-8 and TRBJ2-5, is GAGVSQSPRYKVAKRGQDVALRCDPISGHVSLFWYQQALGQGPEFLTYFQNEAQLDKSGLPSDRFFAERPEGSVSTLKIQRTQQEDSAVYLCASSLTSGLETQYFGPGTRLLVL.